The source of this TCR beta chain is a study of cytomegalovirus exposure and HLA in healthy donors. Overall study results and limits: An assumption of roughly uniform sequencing depth across donors underlay the presence/absence analyses. Analysis performed later found roughly 17,000 TCR beta sequences associated with HLA alleles at 0.05 false discovery rate.

To note about this clone: Antigen: not known.

V lost 5 bases to trimming and J lost 2 bases, with 10 bases between them. The CDR3 runs 14 residues. The germline gives CDR1 MNHEY, CDR2 SVGAGI. Donors were nominally healthy when sampled, though unrecorded immune exposures were likely. With 60 Vbeta and 13 Jbeta primers, the PCR was carried out. Sequencing was performed with immunoSEQ multiplex PCR; in TCRdb, only in-frame clones are kept and a portion is missing. The sample contains about 40,000 clones, 86% of which appear only once. The clonotype comes from a middle-aged woman in good health and CMV-seropositive. V and J are TRBV6-5 and TRBJ1-5; possible D gene TRBD1, 5 bases. The material sequenced was PBMCs. The CDR3 is CASSTGRGNQPQHF. CDR3 nucleotide sequence: TGTGCCAGCAGTACAGGACGGGGCAATCAGCCCCAGCATTTT.